These 19 T cell receptor beta chains were sequenced from one sample in a study of STAT5B mutations in CD4+ large granular lymphocyte leukemia (dated 2022 in TCRdb). The library was built by means of the immunoSEQ multiplex PCR assay. TCRdb took this table from immuneACCESS and kept in-frame rearrangements with V and J called. Such tables lack part of the clones; where checked against another copy, unresolved V genes explain under half of the gap, and the rest is unexplained. The sample table holds 23,000 or so clones, of which 75% were seen once. The ten largest clones add up to 3.5% to 5% of the sample. Sequencing was done on a sample of CD4+ T cells from blood buffy coats. The receptor set was obtained from a human donor in good health.

This clone showed up just a few times. The gene calls are TRBV30 and TRBJ2-7, with D uncertain. The CDR3 is made up of 13 amino acids. V lost 3 bases and J lost 2, with 11 bases in between. Looked up from germline, CDR1 is GTSNPN and CDR2 is SVGIG (reference sequence). Here the CDR3 DNA reads TGTGCCTGGAGAAGGTCCTCAACCTACGAGCAGTACTTC. Translating gives CAWRRSSTYEQYF.

The CDR3 nucleotides read TGCGCCAGCAGCTTGGGGAGCGGGAGAATCACGGAGACCCAGTACTTC. It specifies CASSLGSGRITETQYF. The gene calls are TRBV5-1 and TRBJ2-5; 8 nucleotides line up with TRBD2. This CDR3 spans 16 amino acids. V dropped 0 bases and J dropped 5; count of bases not matched to a gene: 9. CDR1 is SGHRS and CDR2 is YFSETQ in the germline V gene.

The rearrangement joins TRBV25-1 to TRBJ1-5; 7 bases map to TRBD1. Trimming took 8 bases from V and 3 from J; bases not matched to a gene: 13. The CDR3 totals 16 residues. Per germline, CDR1 MGHDK and CDR2 SYGVNS. The CDR3 region is CASLSGRGLDNQPQHF. CDR3 DNA sequence: TGTGCCAGCCTCTCTGGGAGGGGGCTGGACAATCAGCCCCAGCATTTT.

On this clone: The junction shows a germline mismatch at one end, possibly a read error. The chain couples TRBV11-3 to TRBJ2-3, with D perhaps matching TRBD1 (6 bases). Germline CDR1 SGHNT, CDR2 YENEEA. This CDR3 spans 16 amino acids. The CDR3 spells CASTLPQGKRADTQYF. The CDR3 bases are TGTGCCAGCACCTTACCTCAGGGGAAGCGCGCAGATACGCAGTATTTT. Full variable domain (rest looked up from reference TRBV11-3 and TRBJ2-3): EAGVVQSPRYKIIEKKQPVAFWCNPISGHNTLYWYLQNLGQGPELLIRYENEEAVDDSQLPKDRFSAERLKGVDSTLKIQPAELGDSAVYLCASTLPQGKRADTQYFGPGTRLTVL.

This clone was counted a few times. The chain is built from TRBV25-1 and TRBJ1-2; possibly TRBD1 for D (6 bases). Germline V gene sequence: CDR1 MGHDK, CDR2 SYGVNS. Trimming left V 5 bases short and J 4 bases short, with 11 bases between. CDR3 size: 13 residues. The CDR3 DNA sequence: TGTGCCAGCAGTCCACAGGGATTCTATGGCTACACCTTC. This encodes CASSPQGFYGYTF.

V is TRBV2 and J is TRBJ2-5; possible D gene TRBD1, 6 bases. V was clipped by 7 bases and J by 5 bases, with 11 bases between them. Germline lookup yields CDR1 SNHLY and CDR2 FYNNEI. There are 12 residues in the CDR3. CDR3 in DNA: TGTGCCAGCACTTGGGGGCTTGAGACCCAGTACTTC. Its protein is CASTWGLETQYF.

This chain links TRBV27 with TRBJ2-7; 10 bases map to TRBD2. Losses at the gene ends were 5 bases for V and 2 bases for J; bases not matched to a gene: 15. This CDR3 has 18 residues. Per the germline V gene, CDR1 is MNHEY and CDR2 is SMNVEV (reference sequence). The CDR3 spells CASSQTGASGSLTYEQYF. DNA of the CDR3: TGTGCCAGCAGTCAAACAGGGGCTAGCGGGAGTCTCACCTACGAGCAGTACTTC.

This clone has a handful of counts. The chain couples TRBV5-6 to TRBJ1-5, with no clear D. The CDR3 runs 12 residues. In germline, CDR1 is SGHDT, CDR2 YYEEEE. Trimming pared 4 bases from V and 2 bases from J, leaving 4 bases between. The CDR3 nucleotides are TGTGCCAGCAGCGCCCGCAATCAGCCCCAGCATTTT. Its translation is CASSARNQPQHF.

V gene TRBV7-8 combines with J gene TRBJ1-1, with a tentative D call TRBD1 (5 bases). CDR1 and CDR2 (germline): SGHVS, FQNEAQ. V lost 7 bases to trimming and J lost 0 bases, with 12 bases between them. The CDR3 covers 14 residues. The CDR3 DNA reads as TGTGCCAGCACGGGACTAGGGGTGAACACTGAAGCTTTCTTT. Translated: CASTGLGVNTEAFF.

The V and J genes are TRBV5-4 and TRBJ2-4, with D tentatively TRBD1 or TRBD2 (5 bases each). The CDR3 is 16 amino acids. Trimming stripped 3 bases from V and 0 bases from J, with 13 bases between. Per the germline V gene, CDR1 is SGHNT and CDR2 is YYREEE (reference sequence). CDR3 sequence (DNA): TGTGCCAGCAGCTCCGGGGACCAACTAGCCAAAAACATTCAGTACTTC. It translates to CASSSGDQLAKNIQYF.

The chain joins TRBV7-6 to TRBJ2-1; D gene ambiguous. The CDR3 length is 11 residues. Trimming pared 3 bases from V and 7 bases from J, leaving 4 bases between. Germline V gene sequence: CDR1 SGHVS, CDR2 FNYEAQ. Here the CDR3 reads CASSLGNEQFF. The DNA of the CDR3 is TGTGCCAGCAGCTTGGGAAATGAGCAGTTCTTC.

The DNA for the CDR3 is TGTGCCTGGAGCGCTGGGACTAGACACACAGATACGCAGTATTTT. Translating gives CAWSAGTRHTDTQYF. The chain couples TRBV30 to TRBJ2-3; 8 bases match TRBD2. The CDR3 loop spans 15 amino acids. Per germline, CDR1 GTSNPN and CDR2 SVGIG (reference sequence). Trimming took 3 bases from V and 2 from J; bases not matched to a gene: 7.

This sequence joins TRBV27 and TRBJ2-2; 7 nucleotides match TRBD1. The CDR3 loop spans 14 amino acids. Trimming took 10 bases from V and 1 from J; bases not matched to a gene: 6. Germline values: CDR1 MNHEY, CDR2 SMNVEV (reference sequence). This chain's CDR3 is CATGTGVNTGELFF. The DNA of the CDR3 is TGTGCCACCGGCACAGGGGTGAACACCGGGGAGCTGTTTTTT.

The V call is TRBV11-2, the J call TRBJ1-2, with D unresolved. This CDR3 is 14 amino acids long. Trimming shortened V by 5 bases and J by 0 bases, and 10 bases separated the two germline ends. Germline V CDR1 and CDR2: SGHAT, FQNNGV. CDR3 nucleotides: TGTGCCAGCAGCCCGGGTCCTTCTAACTATGGCTACACCTTC. Its protein is CASSPGPSNYGYTF.

The CDR3 region has the DNA TGTGCCAGCAGTTTAGGGACCGTCACCTACGAGCAGTACTTC. Translation gives CASSLGTVTYEQYF. V usage is TRBV28 and J usage is TRBJ2-7; D could derive from TRBD1 or TRBD2 (5 bases each). The CDR3 consists of 14 residues. CDR1 and CDR2 from the germline V gene are MDHEN and SYDVKM. Deletions cut 2 bases from V and 2 bases from J, with 10 bases between. Based on the CDR3 plus reference TRBV28 and TRBJ2-7, the full variable domain is DVKVTQSSRYLVKRTGEKVFLECVQDMDHENMFWYRQDPGLGLRLIYFSYDVKMKEKGDIPEGYSVSREKKERFSLILESASTNQTSMYLCASSLGTVTYEQYFGPGTRLTVT.

This rearrangement joins TRBV5-4 to TRBJ1-2; TRBD1 aligns across 7 bases. Per germline, CDR1 SGHNT and CDR2 YYREEE (reference sequence). V dropped 4 bases and J dropped 3; count of bases not matched to a gene: 9. The CDR3 contains 15 residues. The CDR3: CASSRPTGLDYGYTF. The CDR3, as DNA: TGTGCCAGCAGCAGACCGACAGGGCTGGACTATGGCTACACCTTC.

The chain carries TRBV2 and TRBJ1-2; the D gene is possibly TRBD1 (5 bases). This CDR3 region has 14 residues. V was cut by 2 bases and J by 6 bases, with 13 bases left in between. Per the germline V gene, CDR1 is SNHLY and CDR2 is FYNNEI. The CDR3 DNA reads TGTGCCAGCAGTGAACGGGGGGATGTCCATGGCTACACCTTC. It codes for CASSERGDVHGYTF. The whole variable domain, remainder taken from reference TRBV2 and TRBJ1-2, is EPEVTQTPSHQVTQMGQEVILRCVPISNHLYFYWYRQILGQKVEFLVSFYNNEISEKSEIFDDQFSVERPDGSNFTLKIRSTKLEDSAMYFCASSERGDVHGYTFGSGTRLTVV.

This rearrangement joins TRBV13 to TRBJ2-1, with TRBD2 identical over 12 bases. The CDR3 has 17 amino acids. The V and J ends lost 5 bases and 0 bases, in that order; junction bases with no gene match: 5. Germline loops: CDR1 PRHDT, CDR2 FYEKMQ (reference sequence). The CDR3 protein is CASSQLAGGGSYNEQFF. In nucleotides, the CDR3 is TGTGCCAGCAGCCAACTAGCGGGAGGAGGCTCCTACAATGAGCAGTTCTTC.

The CDR3 DNA reads TGTGCCAGCTCACCCCCCATGACGGGTGAGCAGTTCTTC. It is translated as CASSPPMTGEQFF. The chain joins TRBV18 to TRBJ2-1, with D unclear. V gave up 3 bases and J gave up 9 bases, with 12 bases separating them. Germline V gives CDR1 KGHSH, CDR2 LQKENI. The CDR3 loop spans 13 amino acids. The entire variable domain, with the rest obtained from reference TRBV18 and TRBJ2-1, is as follows: NAGVMQNPRHLVRRRGQEARLRCSPMKGHSHVYWYRQLPEEGLKFMVYLQKENIIDESGMPKERFSAEFPKEGPSILRIQQVVRGDSAAYFCASSPPMTGEQFFGPGTRLTVL.